The 30 T cell receptor beta chains listed next were all sequenced from one sample in a study of T cells in Graves' hyperthyroidism and ophthalmopathy. From RNA transcripts, TCR beta CDR3 regions were amplified. The HTBI primer set served for first-round RT-PCR of the TCR CDR3. MiXCR, applied by TCRdb to the multiplex PCR reads, yields one record per CDR3 protein. The sample holds 450,000 to 600,000 distinct CDR3 sequences, approximately 14% seen once. Material: blood. These receptors were obtained from a woman between 40 and 50 years old with Graves' hyperthyroidism.

This clonotype was recorded many times. The chain carries TRBV15 and TRBJ1-1; D is unresolved. V was pared by 3 bases and J by 4 bases, with 12 bases between. The CDR3 covers 14 residues. Germline loops: CDR1 LNHNV, CDR2 YYDKDF (reference sequence). The CDR3 DNA is TGTGCCACCAGCAGGAACACCGGCGGCACTGAAGCTTTCTTT. This sequence encodes CATSRNTGGTEAFF.

At least ten counts were recorded for this clonotype. The CDR3 bases are TGTGCCAGCAGAAATAGCGGGAGCTCCTACGAGCAGTACTTC. Protein: CASRNSGSSYEQYF. V gene TRBV2 combines with J gene TRBJ2-7; 9 positions agree with TRBD2. The CDR3 has 14 residues. Trimming cost V 6 bases and J 0 bases; bases outside gene matches: 3. Germline lookup yields CDR1 SNHLY and CDR2 FYNNEI.

The J gene is TRBJ2-1, the V gene TRBV29-1, with D possibly TRBD1 on 5 matching bases. The V gene lost 4 bases and the J gene lost 0 bases, with 10 bases spanning the gap. Germline V gene data show CDR1 as SQVTM and CDR2 as ANQGSEA. This CDR3 region has 14 residues. CDR3 DNA sequence: TGCAGCGTTGGGTCAGGGATCTCCTACAATGAGCAGTTCTTC. This gives the protein CSVGSGISYNEQFF.

This clonotype was counted at least ten times. The chain employs TRBV5-1 and TRBJ2-1; D is tentatively TRBD1 or TRBD2 (5 bases each). Per the germline V gene, CDR1 is SGHRS and CDR2 is YFSETQ. CDR3 length: 15 residues. Trimming removed 4 bases at V and 10 bases at J, with 21 bases between. The CDR3: CASSGPEVGGREQFF. Written as DNA, the CDR3 is TGCGCCAGCAGCGGGCCTGAGGTTGGGGGTCGAGAGCAGTTCTTC.

This clonotype was seen a handful of times. The chain has TRBV29-1 and TRBJ1-5; no reliable D call. V was cut by 4 bases and J by 4 bases, with 5 bases left in between. CDR3 length: 11 amino acids. Germline loops: CDR1 SQVTM, CDR2 ANQGSEA. CDR3: CSVGGNQPQHF. The CDR3 nucleotides are TGCAGCGTTGGGGGTAATCAGCCCCAGCATTTT.

This clonotype was picked up many times. The chain combines TRBV19 with TRBJ2-3; 7 bases align to TRBD1. V lost 9 bases, J lost 2 bases, and 11 bases stayed unmatched. The V gene's germline CDR1 is LNHDA and CDR2 SQIVND (reference sequence). CDR3 length: 15 residues. In nucleotides, the CDR3 is TGTGCCAGCGACAATACGGGACAGACCACAGATACGCAGTATTTT. This encodes CASDNTGQTTDTQYF.

This clonotype was observed a handful of times. The chain employs TRBV13 and TRBJ2-7; 7 nucleotides agree with TRBD2. This CDR3 has 15 residues. Germline values: CDR1 PRHDT, CDR2 FYEKMQ (reference sequence). J was trimmed by 3 bases and V by 5 bases; bases with no gene match: 10. CDR3 nucleotides: TGTGCCAGCAGCCCACCGGGGGAGGGTGTCTACGAGCAGTACTTC. Translated, it gives CASSPPGEGVYEQYF.

This clonotype was seen at least ten times. The genes are TRBV5-1 and TRBJ1-1, with a possible D match to TRBD1 (5 bases). Trimming cost V 2 bases and J 1 base, with 15 bases left between them. The CDR3 has 16 amino acids. CDR1 and CDR2 (germline): SGHRS, YFSETQ. CDR3 sequence reads: CASSFQGDFTNTEAFF. DNA for the CDR3: TGCGCCAGCAGCTTCCAGGGAGATTTCACGAACACTGAAGCTTTCTTT.

This sequence joins TRBV20-1 and TRBJ2-2; D call uncertain. From germline, CDR1 is DFQATT and CDR2 SNEGSKA (reference sequence). Between the trimmed V and J ends, which lost 0 bases and 4 bases, there was a span of 6 bases. The CDR3 is 13 residues long. In nucleotides, the CDR3 is TGCAGTGCTAGAGAGGGTAGCACCGGGGAGCTGTTTTTT. Protein: CSAREGSTGELFF.

This clonotype was seen a few times. The V call is TRBV20-1, the J call TRBJ2-1; 9 nucleotides match TRBD2. The CDR3 is 16 residues long. The V gene's germline CDR1 is DFQATT and CDR2 SNEGSKA (reference sequence). The trim removed 0 bases at V and 9 bases at J, leaving 12 bases unmatched. CDR3 region: CSARDPAGGRLSEQFF. The CDR3 DNA reads TGCAGTGCTAGAGATCCGGCGGGAGGGCGGTTAAGTGAGCAGTTCTTC.

This clonotype was recorded many times. The rearrangement uses TRBV6-1 and TRBJ2-7, with 12 nucleotides matching TRBD2. This CDR3 region has 17 residues. V was clipped by 6 bases and J by 0 bases; unmatched bases: 9. Germline CDR1 reads MNHNS; CDR2 reads SASEGT. CDR3 DNA: TGTGCCAGCAGAGCGACTAGCGGGAGCGTTAGCTCCTACGAGCAGTACTTC. It yields the protein CASRATSGSVSSYEQYF.

This clonotype occurred a few times. This chain joins TRBV7-9 and TRBJ1-4; D ambiguous. CDR3 size: 12 residues. V lost 5 bases to trimming and J lost 8 bases, with 9 bases between them. Germline V lookup: CDR1 SEHNR, CDR2 FQNEAQ (reference sequence). The CDR3 is CASSPSKEKLFF. For the CDR3, the DNA is TGTGCCAGCAGCCCCAGTAAGGAAAAACTGTTTTTT. The full variable domain, in which reference TRBV7-9 and TRBJ1-4 provide the parts outside the CDR3, is DTGVSQNPRHKITKRGQNVTFRCDPISEHNRLYWYRQTLGQGPEFLTYFQNEAQLEKSRLLSDRFSAERPKGSFSTLEIQRTEQGDSAMYLCASSPSKEKLFFGSGTQLSVL.

This clonotype was observed at least ten times. The chain joins TRBV2 to TRBJ2-1; 11 nucleotides match TRBD2. This CDR3 comprises 14 residues. Trimming at V came to 8 bases and at J to 8 bases, leaving 8 bases not matched to a gene. Germline CDR1 reads SNHLY; CDR2 reads FYNNEI. The CDR3 DNA sequence: TGTGCCAGCGGGGGACTAGCGGAGGGACATGAGCAGTTCTTC. It specifies CASGGLAEGHEQFF. Variable domain in full (rest from reference TRBV2 and TRBJ2-1): EPEVTQTPSHQVTQMGQEVILRCVPISNHLYFYWYRQILGQKVEFLVSFYNNEISEKSEIFDDQFSVERPDGSNFTLKIRSTKLEDSAMYFCASGGLAEGHEQFFGPGTRLTVL.

This clonotype has a count of ten or more. V is TRBV7-9 and J is TRBJ2-4; 7 nucleotides agree with TRBD1. Germline loops: CDR1 SEHNR, CDR2 FQNEAQ (reference sequence). Germline trimming cut 1 base from V and 6 bases from J; bases unmatched to any gene: 6. There are 15 residues in the CDR3. CDR3 loop: CASSLGGRGRNIQYF. DNA for the CDR3: TGTGCCAGCAGCTTAGGTGGCAGGGGGAGAAACATTCAGTACTTC.

Concerning this clonotype: Just one base apart from a much larger clone, this may be a read error. The gene calls are TRBV7-2 and TRBJ2-7, with 10 bases identical to TRBD2. Per the germline V gene, CDR1 is SGHTA and CDR2 is FQGNSA. This CDR3 spans 15 amino acids. The CDR3 spells CAGSLSSGSWYEQYF. CDR3 DNA: TGTGCCGGCAGCTTATCTAGCGGGAGTTGGTACGAGCAGTACTTC.

This clonotype was detected many times. V gene TRBV20-1 combines with J gene TRBJ2-7, with D unclear. CDR3 size: 10 residues. V was cut by 4 bases and J by 6 bases, with 7 bases left in between. In germline, CDR1 is DFQATT, CDR2 SNEGSKA (reference sequence). The CDR3 protein is CSATAIEQYF. The CDR3 DNA sequence: TGCAGTGCTACAGCGATCGAGCAGTACTTC.

This clonotype has at least ten counts. The chain links TRBV28 to TRBJ2-1, with 11 bases aligning to TRBD2. The germline CDR1 and CDR2 sequences are MDHEN and SYDVKM. There are 14 residues in the CDR3. Germline trimming cut 5 bases from V and 8 bases from J; bases unmatched to any gene: 5. DNA of the CDR3: TGTGCCAGCAGTCCATTAGCGGGAGGGGATGAGCAGTTCTTC. The encoded protein is CASSPLAGGDEQFF.

This clonotype has only a few counts. As DNA, the CDR3 is TGTGCCTGGAGTGTCGGGACAGTTAGCTCCTACGAGCAGTACTTC. The encoded protein is CAWSVGTVSSYEQYF. The V gene is TRBV30, the J gene TRBJ2-7; TRBD1 matches 7 bases. The CDR3 totals 15 residues. Per germline, CDR1 GTSNPN and CDR2 SVGIG (reference sequence). Germline trimming cut 0 bases from V and 0 bases from J; bases unmatched to any gene: 5.

This clonotype was seen a handful of times. This chain connects TRBV19 to TRBJ1-1, with D unclear. This CDR3 is built from 14 residues. V lost 6 bases and J 1 base, leaving 12 bases between the germline ends. CDR1 is LNHDA, CDR2 SQIVND, per germline (reference sequence). CDR3 loop: CASSAGRANTEAFF. CDR3 nucleotides: TGTGCCAGTAGCGCCGGGAGAGCGAACACTGAAGCTTTCTTT. Variable domain in full (rest from reference TRBV19 and TRBJ1-1): DGGITQSPKYLFRKEGQNVTLSCEQNLNHDAMYWYRQDPGQGLRLIYYSQIVNDFQKGDIAEGYSVSREKKESFPLTVTSAQKNPTAFYLCASSAGRANTEAFFGQGTRLTVV.

This sequence joins TRBV7-2 and TRBJ1-3; TRBD1 matches at 7 bases. This CDR3 comprises 16 residues. The germline gives CDR1 SGHTA, CDR2 FQGNSA. J lost 0 bases, V lost 5 bases, and 7 bases had no gene match. CDR3 loop: CASSPGQPISGNTIYF. The CDR3 coding sequence is TGTGCCAGCAGCCCGGGACAGCCTATCTCTGGAAACACCATATATTTT.

This clonotype has a count of ten or more. The rearrangement links TRBV12-3 or TRBV12-4 to TRBJ1-2; D gene uncertain. The CDR3 sequence is 12 residues long. V lost 6 bases and J lost 4, with 9 bases in between. CDR3 amino acids: CASSTVGYGYTF. The CDR3 region has the DNA TGTGCCAGCAGCACTGTCGGCTATGGCTACACCTTC.

The chain is built from TRBV13 and TRBJ1-2; weak D call: TRBD1 (6 bases). The CDR3 is 14 amino acids. Looked up from germline, CDR1 is PRHDT and CDR2 is FYEKMQ (reference sequence). The V end lost 7 bases, the J end lost 5 bases, and 17 bases lay between the germline ends. CDR3 coding DNA: TGTGCCAGCATTAAGACAGGAGTAAATTATGGCTACACCTTC. Translating it yields CASIKTGVNYGYTF.

There are a few counts of this clonotype. The V call is TRBV20-1, the J call TRBJ2-7, with D uncertain. There are 11 residues in the CDR3. CDR1 is DFQATT, CDR2 SNEGSKA, per germline (reference sequence). V was pared by 2 bases and J by 3 bases, with 5 bases between. CDR3 sequence (DNA): TGCAGTGCTAGAAGACACTACGAGCAGTACTTC. Amino acids: CSARRHYEQYF.

This clonotype showed up just a few times. This chain connects TRBV10-3 to TRBJ1-6; D unresolved. Germline CDR1 and CDR2: ENHRY and SYGVKD. With 3 bases removed from V and 4 bases from J, the gap between germline ends came to 10 bases. The CDR3 has 15 residues. The CDR3 coding sequence is TGTGCCATCAGTGAAGCGGTTGAGTATAATTCACCCCTCCACTTT. It is translated as CAISEAVEYNSPLHF.

This clonotype was counted at least ten times. This chain connects TRBV7-2 to TRBJ1-1; D ambiguous. The CDR3 spans 12 residues. Trimming cost V 3 bases and J 3 bases, with 5 bases left between them. Germline V gene data show CDR1 as SGHTA and CDR2 as FQGNSA. The CDR3 loop is CASSFADTEAFF. CDR3 nucleotide sequence: TGTGCCAGCAGCTTTGCCGACACTGAAGCTTTCTTT.

V usage is TRBV3-1 and J usage is TRBJ2-1; possibly TRBD1 or TRBD2 for D (5 bases each). V was trimmed by 0 bases and J by 2 bases, leaving 8 bases between them. Germline loops: CDR1 LGHDT, CDR2 YNNKEL (reference sequence). The CDR3 is made up of 15 amino acids. CDR3 loop: CASSQERGTYNEQFF. CDR3 nucleotides: TGTGCCAGCAGCCAAGAGAGGGGAACCTACAATGAGCAGTTCTTC.

This clonotype was observed a handful of times. This chain connects TRBV20-1 to TRBJ2-5, with D possibly TRBD1 on 5 matching bases. The CDR3 contains 14 residues. CDR1 is DFQATT and CDR2 is SNEGSKA in the germline V gene (reference sequence). The V gene lost 3 bases and the J gene lost 2 bases, with 13 bases spanning the gap. For the CDR3, the DNA is TGCAGTGCTAGGGGTCGGACAAAGCAAGAGACCCAGTACTTC. This codes for CSARGRTKQETQYF.

This clonotype has a handful of counts. The chain has TRBV29-1 and TRBJ2-1; TRBD1 might be the D (5 bases). Germline CDR1 and CDR2: SQVTM and ANQGSEA. CDR3 length: 12 residues. Trimming stripped 5 bases from V and 4 bases from J, with 9 bases between. The CDR3, as DNA: TGCAGCGTTCCAAGACAGTACAATGAGCAGTTCTTC. It specifies CSVPRQYNEQFF.

This clonotype was seen a few times. This chain connects TRBV6-1 to TRBJ2-1, with 7 bases lining up with TRBD2. Trimming cost V 8 bases and J 6 bases; bases outside gene matches: 7. CDR1 is MNHNS, CDR2 SASEGT, per germline. This CDR3 region has 13 residues. Written as DNA, the CDR3 is TGTGCCAGCCGGGGGGACTTTGGCAATGAGCAGTTCTTC. Residues: CASRGDFGNEQFF.

This clonotype was picked up a small number of times. CDR3 protein: CASSPWEGGTEAFF. As DNA, the CDR3 is TGTGCCAGCAGTCCATGGGAGGGGGGCACTGAAGCTTTCTTT. The chain couples TRBV25-1 to TRBJ1-1; TRBD1 is a possible D gene (6 bases). V lost 5 bases and J lost 4, with 14 bases in between. The germline CDR1 and CDR2 sequences are MGHDK and SYGVNS. There are 14 residues in the CDR3.